This is a list of T cell receptor beta chains from one sample in a study of T-cell memory formation after mild COVID-19. One entry per CDR3 protein, called by TCRdb with MiXCR from the 5' RACE reads. The table includes roughly 400,000 distinct CDR3 sequences, 15% to 20% detected once. Sequencing was done on a sample of PBMCs or a T cell subset sorted from them (not recorded which). All receptors derive from a man younger than 30 who had mild COVID-19 (a few samples of this study predate the infection). Cell type and time point are not known. The CDR3 runs from the conserved cysteine through the conserved F or W. Each record gives: CDR3 DNA, CDR3 protein, D gene, V gene, CDR3 length, clone size, J gene. A D gene is named only where the DNA matches it firmly. Size is stated for part of the rows, as once, few or many counts, or as a class when the clone is expanded.

CDR3 DNA: TGTGCCAGCAGTCAACTAGCGGGGTTGCCCGATACGCAGTATTTT
CDR3 protein: CASSQLAGLPDTQYF
D gene: TRBD2
V gene: TRBV6-2/TRBV6-3
CDR3 length: 15
clone size: .
J gene: TRBJ2-3

CDR3 DNA: TGTGCCAGCAGACCCTGGGGTAGCGGGGAAGAGACCCAGTACTTC
CDR3 protein: CASRPWGSGEETQYF
D gene: TRBD2
V gene: TRBV28
CDR3 length: 15
clone size: few
J gene: TRBJ2-5

CDR3 DNA: TGTGCCAGCAGCTGGAGGGTAGGAACTGAAGCTTTCTTT
CDR3 protein: CASSWRVGTEAFF
D gene: .
V gene: TRBV5-6
CDR3 length: 13
clone size: few
J gene: TRBJ1-1

CDR3 DNA: TGCGCCAGCAGCTTGGACAGGGGACCCTACAATGAGCAGTTCTTC
CDR3 protein: CASSLDRGPYNEQFF
D gene: TRBD1
V gene: TRBV5-1
CDR3 length: 15
clone size: many
J gene: TRBJ2-1

CDR3 DNA: TGCGCCAGCAGCTTAACAGGGGGCTACAATGAGCAGTTCTTC
CDR3 protein: CASSLTGGYNEQFF
D gene: TRBD1
V gene: TRBV5-1
CDR3 length: 14
clone size: many
J gene: TRBJ2-1

CDR3 DNA: TGTGCCAGCAGCCGTAAGCGGCGGGGGGGAGAAGAGCAGTTCTTC
CDR3 protein: CASSRKRRGGEEQFF
D gene: TRBD2
V gene: TRBV7-9
CDR3 length: 15
clone size: few
J gene: TRBJ2-1

CDR3 DNA: TGTGCCAGCAGCCAAGGGCTAGCGGGGGCTATCCAAGAGACCCAGTACTTC
CDR3 protein: CASSQGLAGAIQETQYF
D gene: TRBD2
V gene: TRBV4-2
CDR3 length: 17
clone size: few
J gene: TRBJ2-5

CDR3 DNA: TGTGCCAGCAGTACTGGGGGGCATGGTGAAGCTTTCTTT
CDR3 protein: CASSTGGHGEAFF
D gene: .
V gene: TRBV6-2/TRBV6-3
CDR3 length: 13
clone size: .
J gene: TRBJ1-1

CDR3 DNA: TGCAGTGCTAGTGATTGGGCCGGGTACGCTTTCTTT
CDR3 protein: CSASDWAGYAFF
D gene: .
V gene: TRBV20-1
CDR3 length: 12
clone size: .
J gene: TRBJ1-1

CDR3 DNA: TGTGCCAGCAAAGACGGGACAGGGCGTAGTGAAAAACTGTTTTTT
CDR3 protein: CASKDGTGRSEKLFF
D gene: TRBD1
V gene: TRBV6-5
CDR3 length: 15
clone size: few
J gene: TRBJ1-4

CDR3 DNA: TGTGCCAGCAGCGAAAGCGGGAGCACAGATACGCAGTATTTT
CDR3 protein: CASSESGSTDTQYF
D gene: .
V gene: TRBV7-2
CDR3 length: 14
clone size: few
J gene: TRBJ2-3

CDR3 DNA: TGTGCCAGCAGTCAGGACAGGGAGGTTCATCGGGAGCAGTACTTC
CDR3 protein: CASSQDREVHREQYF
D gene: TRBD1
V gene: TRBV6-5
CDR3 length: 15
clone size: .
J gene: TRBJ2-7

CDR3 DNA: TGTGCCAGCAGCACGGACAGAGGCGGCGAGCAGTACTTC
CDR3 protein: CASSTDRGGEQYF
D gene: .
V gene: TRBV7-2
CDR3 length: 13
clone size: few
J gene: TRBJ2-7

CDR3 DNA: TGTGCCAGCGCTTACTATGGCTACACCTTC
CDR3 protein: CASAYYGYTF
D gene: .
V gene: TRBV6-6
CDR3 length: 10
clone size: once
J gene: TRBJ1-2

CDR3 DNA: TGTGCCAGCAGTGACGGGACAGGCGAGAACACCGGGGAGCTGTTTTTT
CDR3 protein: CASSDGTGENTGELFF
D gene: TRBD1
V gene: TRBV6-4
CDR3 length: 16
clone size: .
J gene: TRBJ2-2

CDR3 DNA: TGCGCCAGCAGCCAAGCGTGGAGCACAGATACGCAGTATTTT
CDR3 protein: CASSQAWSTDTQYF
D gene: .
V gene: TRBV4-3
CDR3 length: 14
clone size: .
J gene: TRBJ2-3

CDR3 DNA: TGTGCCAGCTCACCCGGGCAGGGCAACCGCAATCAGCCCCAGCATTTT
CDR3 protein: CASSPGQGNRNQPQHF
D gene: .
V gene: TRBV18
CDR3 length: 16
clone size: many
J gene: TRBJ1-5

CDR3 DNA: TGCAGCGTTGGCTTGACAGGGGCCAACTATGGCTACACCTTC
CDR3 protein: CSVGLTGANYGYTF
D gene: TRBD1
V gene: TRBV29-1
CDR3 length: 14
clone size: few
J gene: TRBJ1-2

CDR3 DNA: TGCGCCAGCAGCCCCCACGTGGGGACTAGCTATGAGCAGTTCTTC
CDR3 protein: CASSPHVGTSYEQFF
D gene: TRBD2
V gene: TRBV10-1
CDR3 length: 15
clone size: .
J gene: TRBJ2-1

CDR3 DNA: TGTGCCAGCTCACCACCCCGGGCAGTAGACGGTGGCTACACCTTC
CDR3 protein: CASSPPRAVDGGYTF
D gene: .
V gene: TRBV18
CDR3 length: 15
clone size: few
J gene: TRBJ1-2

CDR3 DNA: TGTGCCAGCAGCTTACGAAGGAGGGGTACAGATACGCAGTATTTT
CDR3 protein: CASSLRRRGTDTQYF
D gene: .
V gene: TRBV7-6
CDR3 length: 15
clone size: few
J gene: TRBJ2-3

CDR3 DNA: TGTGCCAGCAGCTTAGGGCGGCCCTATAATTCACCCCTCCACTTT
CDR3 protein: CASSLGRPYNSPLHF
D gene: .
V gene: TRBV7-2
CDR3 length: 15
clone size: .
J gene: TRBJ1-6

CDR3 DNA: TGTGCCAGCAGCTTATTGCGACGGGCAGATACGCAGTATTTT
CDR3 protein: CASSLLRRADTQYF
D gene: .
V gene: TRBV7-2
CDR3 length: 14
clone size: many
J gene: TRBJ2-3

CDR3 DNA: TGTGCCAGCAGTGAATGGGTAGGAGAGACCCAGTACTTC
CDR3 protein: CASSEWVGETQYF
D gene: .
V gene: TRBV25-1
CDR3 length: 13
clone size: .
J gene: TRBJ2-5

CDR3 DNA: TGCAGCGTTGAGTCCAGCGCCGGAAAATCTACGCAGTATTTT
CDR3 protein: CSVESSAGKSTQYF
D gene: .
V gene: TRBV29-1
CDR3 length: 14
clone size: .
J gene: TRBJ2-3

CDR3 DNA: TGCAGCGTGGAGGATACTGAAAAATATGGCTACACCTTC
CDR3 protein: CSVEDTEKYGYTF
D gene: .
V gene: TRBV29-1
CDR3 length: 13
clone size: .
J gene: TRBJ1-2

CDR3 DNA: TGTGCCAGCAGTCCCGGGACAGGGGTTTCACCCCTCCACTTT
CDR3 protein: CASSPGTGVSPLHF
D gene: TRBD1
V gene: TRBV12-3/TRBV12-4
CDR3 length: 14
clone size: .
J gene: TRBJ1-6

CDR3 DNA: TGCAGTGCTAGAGATTCGGGCGGGAGTGAAAAACTGTTTTTT
CDR3 protein: CSARDSGGSEKLFF
D gene: .
V gene: TRBV20-1
CDR3 length: 14
clone size: few
J gene: TRBJ1-4

CDR3 DNA: TGTGCCAGCAGCTTAGGGGGACAGGCGGGAAACACTGAAGCTTTCTTT
CDR3 protein: CASSLGGQAGNTEAFF
D gene: TRBD1
V gene: TRBV7-9
CDR3 length: 16
clone size: few
J gene: TRBJ1-1

CDR3 DNA: TGTGCCAGCAGGGAAGAGGGGACAGTTTCACCCCTCCACTTT
CDR3 protein: CASREEGTVSPLHF
D gene: TRBD1
V gene: TRBV6-5
CDR3 length: 14
clone size: .
J gene: TRBJ1-6

CDR3 DNA: TGTGCCAGCAGCTTAGCCCCCAGACAAGTTTCCGACTTC
CDR3 protein: CASSLAPRQVSDF
D gene: .
V gene: TRBV7-2
CDR3 length: 13
clone size: .
J gene: TRBJ2-5

CDR3 DNA: TGTGCCAGCAGATGGACAGGGGGGCCCCAGTACTTC
CDR3 protein: CASRWTGGPQYF
D gene: TRBD1
V gene: TRBV6-6
CDR3 length: 12
clone size: once
J gene: TRBJ2-5

CDR3 DNA: TGTGCCTGGAGTCGATCCCCCGGGGAGCTGTTTTTT
CDR3 protein: CAWSRSPGELFF
D gene: .
V gene: TRBV30
CDR3 length: 12
clone size: .
J gene: TRBJ2-2

CDR3 DNA: TGCAGTGCTAGCGGTGCTGCTAGCGGAGGAGATACGCAGTATTTT
CDR3 protein: CSASGAASGGDTQYF
D gene: TRBD2
V gene: TRBV20-1
CDR3 length: 15
clone size: many
J gene: TRBJ2-3

CDR3 DNA: TGCGCCAGCACTCATAGCGGGGCACCCAATGAGCAGTTCTTC
CDR3 protein: CASTHSGAPNEQFF
D gene: TRBD2
V gene: TRBV5-1
CDR3 length: 14
clone size: many
J gene: TRBJ2-1

CDR3 DNA: TGTGGGTTGATCAGGATGGGGAACACTGAAGCTTTCTTT
CDR3 protein: CGLIRMGNTEAFF
D gene: .
V gene: TRBV6-1
CDR3 length: 13
clone size: few
J gene: TRBJ1-1

CDR3 DNA: TGTGCCAGCAGCGCCTGGTGGGGACAGGGGGTAAATGAGCAGTTCTTC
CDR3 protein: CASSAWWGQGVNEQFF
D gene: TRBD1
V gene: TRBV7-6
CDR3 length: 16
clone size: many
J gene: TRBJ2-1

CDR3 DNA: TGTGCCACCAGTAATAGAGCCGGGGCCAACGTCCTGACTTTC
CDR3 protein: CATSNRAGANVLTF
D gene: .
V gene: TRBV24-1
CDR3 length: 14
clone size: .
J gene: TRBJ2-6

CDR3 DNA: TGCGCCAGCAGCCAAGATGCCAGGCAGAACACTGAAGCTTTCTTT
CDR3 protein: CASSQDARQNTEAFF
D gene: .
V gene: TRBV4-3
CDR3 length: 15
clone size: few
J gene: TRBJ1-1

CDR3 DNA: TGTGCCAGCAGCCCCGGGGGGGGAGAGACCCAGTACTTC
CDR3 protein: CASSPGGGETQYF
D gene: TRBD2
V gene: TRBV7-2
CDR3 length: 13
clone size: many
J gene: TRBJ2-5

CDR3 DNA: TGTGCCAGCTCACCATCCGTTGGGACTAGCGGGGTTCGCGAGCAGTACTTC
CDR3 protein: CASSPSVGTSGVREQYF
D gene: TRBD2
V gene: TRBV18
CDR3 length: 17
clone size: few
J gene: TRBJ2-7

CDR3 DNA: TGTGCCAGTGCGGTGGGTGGCCTTTTCGGTGAGCAGTTCTTC
CDR3 protein: CASAVGGLFGEQFF
D gene: .
V gene: TRBV19
CDR3 length: 14
clone size: few
J gene: TRBJ2-1

CDR3 DNA: TGTGCCAGCAGCCAAAACCCCCCCGGTGGCTACACCTTC
CDR3 protein: CASSQNPPGGYTF
D gene: .
V gene: TRBV12-3/TRBV12-4
CDR3 length: 13
clone size: medium-sized
J gene: TRBJ1-2

CDR3 DNA: TGTGCCAGCTCCCAGGGACAGGACAATGAGCAGTTCTTC
CDR3 protein: CASSQGQDNEQFF
D gene: TRBD1
V gene: TRBV18
CDR3 length: 13
clone size: .
J gene: TRBJ2-1

CDR3 DNA: TGTGCCAGCAGCCAAGATATCGGGGGGGGGCAACTTGAGCAGTTCTTC
CDR3 protein: CASSQDIGGGQLEQFF
D gene: TRBD2
V gene: TRBV4-2
CDR3 length: 16
clone size: many
J gene: TRBJ2-1

CDR3 DNA: TGTGCCAGCAGCTTGGAGGAAAATGAGCAGTTCTTC
CDR3 protein: CASSLEENEQFF
D gene: .
V gene: TRBV5-6
CDR3 length: 12
clone size: few
J gene: TRBJ2-1

CDR3 DNA: TGTGCCAGCAGTTTGAGGGCAGGGGGCTATGGCTACACCTTC
CDR3 protein: CASSLRAGGYGYTF
D gene: TRBD1
V gene: TRBV27
CDR3 length: 14
clone size: few
J gene: TRBJ1-2

CDR3 DNA: TGTGCCAGTGGGGGGGGGAGGTCCCTTTACAATGAGCAGTTCTTC
CDR3 protein: CASGGGRSLYNEQFF
D gene: TRBD2
V gene: TRBV6-5
CDR3 length: 15
clone size: many
J gene: TRBJ2-1

CDR3 DNA: TGTGCCAGCAGCTTGGATGCAGGGGGTCGAGCTTTCTTT
CDR3 protein: CASSLDAGGRAFF
D gene: TRBD1
V gene: TRBV5-4
CDR3 length: 13
clone size: .
J gene: TRBJ1-1

CDR3 DNA: TGTGCCAGCAGGAATACAGCGGCCGGGGAGCTGTTTTTT
CDR3 protein: CASRNTAAGELFF
D gene: .
V gene: TRBV6-1
CDR3 length: 13
clone size: .
J gene: TRBJ2-2

CDR3 DNA: TGCGCCAGCAGCCCCGGGACAGCGACCTCAGATACGCAGTATTTT
CDR3 protein: CASSPGTATSDTQYF
D gene: TRBD1
V gene: TRBV5-1
CDR3 length: 15
clone size: .
J gene: TRBJ2-3

CDR3 DNA: TGTGCCAGCAGTTTACCCGGGACAGGGTTATATGGCTACACCTTC
CDR3 protein: CASSLPGTGLYGYTF
D gene: TRBD1
V gene: TRBV28
CDR3 length: 15
clone size: .
J gene: TRBJ1-2

CDR3 DNA: TGCAGCGTTGTTGGCTATGAGCAGTTCTTC
CDR3 protein: CSVVGYEQFF
D gene: .
V gene: TRBV29-1
CDR3 length: 10
clone size: .
J gene: TRBJ2-1

CDR3 DNA: TGCGCCAGCAGGCGGGAAGGCGGGGCCCGCTACAATGAGCAGTTCTTC
CDR3 protein: CASRREGGARYNEQFF
D gene: .
V gene: TRBV5-1
CDR3 length: 16
clone size: few
J gene: TRBJ2-1

CDR3 DNA: TGCGCCAGCAGTTCCACCCTGGGGCAGGGGGCTACTGGCTACACCTTC
CDR3 protein: CASSSTLGQGATGYTF
D gene: TRBD1
V gene: TRBV5-1
CDR3 length: 16
clone size: .
J gene: TRBJ1-2

CDR3 DNA: TGTGCCAGCACCCCGGCTCCAGGGGATGGCTACACCTTC
CDR3 protein: CASTPAPGDGYTF
D gene: .
V gene: TRBV7-9
CDR3 length: 13
clone size: .
J gene: TRBJ1-2

CDR3 DNA: TGTGCCAGCAGTTCTGAGGTAGCGGCCTCAAGAGGGGATACGCAGTATTTT
CDR3 protein: CASSSEVAASRGDTQYF
D gene: .
V gene: TRBV28
CDR3 length: 17
clone size: once
J gene: TRBJ2-3

CDR3 DNA: TGTGCCAGCAGTTACTCCCAGGGGACTGAAGCTTTCTTT
CDR3 protein: CASSYSQGTEAFF
D gene: .
V gene: TRBV6-5
CDR3 length: 13
clone size: .
J gene: TRBJ1-1

CDR3 DNA: TGTGCCAGCCGCCGCTCTGGGGCCAACGTCCTGACTTTC
CDR3 protein: CASRRSGANVLTF
D gene: .
V gene: TRBV11-1
CDR3 length: 13
clone size: .
J gene: TRBJ2-6

CDR3 DNA: TGTGCCAGCAGTTTGTCGGGGGCGGGAGAGACCCAGTACTTC
CDR3 protein: CASSLSGAGETQYF
D gene: .
V gene: TRBV12-3/TRBV12-4
CDR3 length: 14
clone size: few
J gene: TRBJ2-5